Described below is a single T cell receptor (beta chain) sequence and its context. This entry comes from a study of blood T cell repertoires in COVID-19. Study details: Acute and convalescent COVID-19 specimens originated in the United States, Italy and Spain. T cells, B-cell-depleted T cells, or PBMCs provided the cDNA or gDNA that served as material.

In the original processing: Estimates of nucleated cell counts were drawn from the amplification of reference gene primers. Libraries were prepared by immunoSEQ multiplex PCR; TCRdb keeps only in-frame clonotypes and omits some of them. V, J and clone size are those of that table, while D and trimming were read from the DNA. Among approximately 200,000 clones listed, about 95% were seen once. Germline-derived CDR1 and CDR2 are SNHLY and FYNNEI. V shed 7 bases and J shed 1 base, with 7 bases lying between them. This CDR3 spans 12 amino acids. A Seattle source enrolled patients during active infection and followed them longitudinally.

The sequenced sample consisted of peripheral blood. This sequence originates from a man between 25 and 39 years old with COVID-19, enrolled during active disease. The chain couples TRBV2 to TRBJ1-1; no clear D. Here the CDR3 DNA reads TGTGCCAGCAATTTCAGGAACACTGAAGCTTTCTTT. This gives the protein CASNFRNTEAFF.